This entry lists 13 T cell receptor beta chains sequenced from one sample in a study of cytomegalovirus exposure and HLA in healthy donors. Profiling relied on immunoSEQ multiplex PCR, and the TCRdb table lists in-frame clones only, not all of them. The repertoire holds approximately 160,000 clones, with 70% to 90% as singletons. Material: PBMCs. All receptors derive from a man between 25 and 39 years old in good health and CMV-seropositive.

This rearrangement joins TRBV4-2 to TRBJ1-1; maybe TRBD1 (5 bases). Germline assignment: CDR1 LGHNA and CDR2 YNFKEQ. The length of the CDR3 is 15 residues. V lost 1 base and J lost 3, with 12 bases in between. The CDR3 DNA reads as TGTGCCAGCAGCCAAGGCGGGGGGGAGTACACTGAAGCTTTCTTT. Translated: CASSQGGGEYTEAFF.

The V gene is TRBV6-4, the J gene TRBJ2-5, with 11 bases lining up with TRBD2. The CDR3 has 15 residues. Germline CDR1 and CDR2: MRHNA and SNTAGT. J lost 2 bases, V lost 5 bases, and 4 bases had no gene match. CDR3 in DNA: TGTGCCAGCAGTCCCACTAGCGGGGGACAAGAGACCCAGTACTTC. This gives the protein CASSPTSGGQETQYF.

V gene TRBV19 combines with J gene TRBJ2-7; D is unclear. V gave up 3 bases and J gave up 3 bases, with 9 bases separating them. This CDR3 contains 13 residues. The germline CDR1 and CDR2 sequences are LNHDA and SQIVND (reference sequence). Here the CDR3 DNA reads TGTGCCAGTAGTATCGGCACGGGCTACGAGCAGTACTTC. Protein: CASSIGTGYEQYF.

The J gene is TRBJ2-7, the V gene TRBV5-4; TRBD2 agrees at 12 bases. The CDR3 extends over 13 amino acids. Germline V lookup: CDR1 SGHNT, CDR2 YYREEE (reference sequence). V lost 5 bases, J lost 7 bases, and 4 bases stayed unmatched. The CDR3 nucleotides are TGTGCCAGCAGACTAGCGGGGGGAAAAGAGCAGTACTTC. It translates to CASRLAGGKEQYF.

V gene TRBV25-1 combines with J gene TRBJ1-1; no firm D call. The germline gives CDR1 MGHDK, CDR2 SYGVNS. The V and J ends lost 10 bases and 5 bases respectively, with 17 bases between them. The CDR3 totals 13 residues. CDR3: CATTMAGGTEAFF. The CDR3 DNA follows: TGTGCCACTACCATGGCGGGTGGGACTGAAGCTTTCTTT.

This clone was detected once. The chain is built from TRBV15 and TRBJ2-5, with D possibly being TRBD2 (5 bases). The CDR3 consists of 14 residues. CDR1 and CDR2 from the germline V gene are LNHNV and YYDKDF (reference sequence). V shed 3 bases and J shed 2 bases, with 10 bases lying between them. CDR3 coding DNA: TGTGCCACCAGCAGGAGGGCCGTACAAGAGACCCAGTACTTC. As protein: CATSRRAVQETQYF.

The gene calls are TRBV7-8 and TRBJ2-2, with D uncertain. The CDR3 sequence is 15 residues long. Trimming removed 0 bases from V and 1 base from J, with 6 bases in between. Germline-derived CDR1 and CDR2 are SGHVS and FQNEAQ. DNA for the CDR3: TGTGCCAGCAGCTTAGCGCTGAGGAACACCGGGGAGCTGTTTTTT. Encoded protein: CASSLALRNTGELFF.

The chain links TRBV7-8 to TRBJ1-2; 8 nucleotides match TRBD1. The V gene's germline CDR1 is SGHVS and CDR2 FQNEAQ. This CDR3 has 15 residues. Trimming cost V 5 bases and J 2 bases; bases outside gene matches: 7. CDR3: CASSPRDRNNYGYTF. DNA for the CDR3: TGTGCCAGCAGCCCGAGGGACAGGAACAACTATGGCTACACCTTC.

The chain employs TRBV7-9 and TRBJ2-1; 7 bases are a match to TRBD2. Germline V gives CDR1 SEHNR, CDR2 FQNEAQ (reference sequence). The CDR3 loop spans 16 amino acids. J gave up 4 bases and V 5 bases, and 11 bases lay outside the gene matches. CDR3 residues: CASSVPGLKTYNEQFF. The CDR3 coding sequence is TGTGCCAGCAGCGTGCCGGGACTAAAGACTTACAATGAGCAGTTCTTC.

The rearrangement links TRBV27 to TRBJ1-6; 7 positions agree with TRBD1. The length of the CDR3 is 15 residues. Germline V gene data show CDR1 as MNHEY and CDR2 as SMNVEV (reference sequence). After removal of 4 bases from V and 5 bases from J, the junction contained 5 bases not matched to a gene. The CDR3 region is CASSWSGTDNSPLHF. Here the CDR3 DNA reads TGTGCCAGCAGTTGGTCCGGGACAGATAATTCACCCCTCCACTTT.

The chain joins TRBV30 to TRBJ2-7; 7 bases agree with TRBD1. Germline V CDR1 and CDR2: GTSNPN, SVGIG (reference sequence). Germline trimming cut 2 bases from V and 2 bases from J; bases unmatched to any gene: 6. The CDR3 loop spans 14 amino acids. DNA of the CDR3: TGTGCCTGGAGTACAGGGGAAGGGACCTACGAGCAGTACTTC. Translation gives CAWSTGEGTYEQYF. The variable domain in full, completed from reference TRBV30 and TRBJ2-7, reads SQTIHQWPATLVQPVGSPLSLECTVEGTSNPNLYWYRQAAGRGLQLLFYSVGIGQISSEVPQNLSASRPQDRQFILSSKKLLLSDSGFYLCAWSTGEGTYEQYFGPGTRLTVT.

This clone was observed once. The V gene is TRBV7-2, the J gene TRBJ2-1; TRBD2 aligns across 9 bases. CDR1 SGHTA and CDR2 FQGNSA come from the germline V gene. Trimming removed 4 bases from V and 6 bases from J; junction bases left unmatched: 1. The CDR3 runs 13 residues. In DNA, the CDR3 is TGTGCCAGCAGCTCGGGACTAGCCAATGAGCAGTTCTTC. Its translation: CASSSGLANEQFF.

The chain couples TRBV4-2 to TRBJ2-7; 10 nucleotides agree with TRBD2. CDR1 LGHNA and CDR2 YNFKEQ come from the germline V gene. This CDR3 has 17 amino acids. V shed 0 bases, J shed 3 bases, and the junction held 8 bases outside the gene matches. CDR3 bases: TGTGCCAGCAGCCAAGATGGCCCTAGCGGGGGCCGCTACGAGCAGTACTTC. Amino acids: CASSQDGPSGGRYEQYF.